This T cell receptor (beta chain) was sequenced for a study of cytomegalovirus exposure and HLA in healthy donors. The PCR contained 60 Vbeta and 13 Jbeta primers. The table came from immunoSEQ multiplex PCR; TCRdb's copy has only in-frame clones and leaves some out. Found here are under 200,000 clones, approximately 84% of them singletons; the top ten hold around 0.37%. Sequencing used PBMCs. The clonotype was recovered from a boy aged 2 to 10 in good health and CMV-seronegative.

CDR3 loop: CASSIRSLYGYTF. The CDR3 DNA is TGTGCCAGTAGTATTAGGAGCCTCTATGGCTACACCTTC. The chain links TRBV19 to TRBJ1-2, with unresolved D. Trimming pared 3 bases from V and 4 bases from J, leaving 9 bases between. CDR1 and CDR2 from the germline V gene are LNHDA and SQIVND (reference sequence). This CDR3 spans 13 amino acids.